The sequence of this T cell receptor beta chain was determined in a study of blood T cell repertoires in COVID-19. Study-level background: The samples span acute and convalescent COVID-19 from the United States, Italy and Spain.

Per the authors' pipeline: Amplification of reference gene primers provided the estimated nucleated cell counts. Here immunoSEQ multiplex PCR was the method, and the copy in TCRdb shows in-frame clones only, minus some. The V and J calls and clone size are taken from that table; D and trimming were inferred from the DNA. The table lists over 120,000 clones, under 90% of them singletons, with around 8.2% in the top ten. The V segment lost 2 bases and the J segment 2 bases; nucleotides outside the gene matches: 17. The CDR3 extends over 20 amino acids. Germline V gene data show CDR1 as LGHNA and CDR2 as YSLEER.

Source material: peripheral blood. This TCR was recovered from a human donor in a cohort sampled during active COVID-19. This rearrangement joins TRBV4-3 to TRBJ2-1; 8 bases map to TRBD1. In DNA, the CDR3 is TGCGCCAGCAGCCAATCAACAAGCCCAGGGGGCGCGGGTCCCTACAATGAGCAGTTCTTC. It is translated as CASSQSTSPGGAGPYNEQFF.